This TCR beta chain originates from a study of beta chain features in type 1 diabetes. Comments on this clone: Antigen unknown.

Broader study findings: Shortening of TCRB CDR3s, moderate but significant, appeared in all four CD4+ subsets of Type 1 diabetes patients.

What was sequenced were expressed TCRB transcripts, since all of the isolated RNA had been reverse transcribed. Using immunoSEQ multiplex PCR, the repertoire was profiled, and TCRdb retains in-frame clones only, with some absent. The sample shows 640,000 or so clones, around 15% of them seen only once. This TCR derives from a young man with type 1 diabetes. The sequencing input was naive CD4+ T cells from blood.

The CDR3 DNA sequence: TGTGCCTGGAGTCTAAGGACAGAAGGTCGGTATGGCTACACCTTC. Its protein product is CAWSLRTEGRYGYTF. The chain links TRBV30 to TRBJ1-2; possible D gene TRBD1, 6 bases. Germline CDR1 and CDR2: GTSNPN and SVGIG (reference sequence). Trimming took 2 bases from V and 5 from J, leaving 18 bases between them. The CDR3 sequence is 15 residues long. Variable domain in full (rest from reference TRBV30 and TRBJ1-2): SQTIHQWPATLVQPVGSPLSLECTVEGTSNPNLYWYRQAAGRGLQLLFYSVGIGQISSEVPQNLSASRPQDRQFILSSKKLLLSDSGFYLCAWSLRTEGRYGYTFGSGTRLTVV.